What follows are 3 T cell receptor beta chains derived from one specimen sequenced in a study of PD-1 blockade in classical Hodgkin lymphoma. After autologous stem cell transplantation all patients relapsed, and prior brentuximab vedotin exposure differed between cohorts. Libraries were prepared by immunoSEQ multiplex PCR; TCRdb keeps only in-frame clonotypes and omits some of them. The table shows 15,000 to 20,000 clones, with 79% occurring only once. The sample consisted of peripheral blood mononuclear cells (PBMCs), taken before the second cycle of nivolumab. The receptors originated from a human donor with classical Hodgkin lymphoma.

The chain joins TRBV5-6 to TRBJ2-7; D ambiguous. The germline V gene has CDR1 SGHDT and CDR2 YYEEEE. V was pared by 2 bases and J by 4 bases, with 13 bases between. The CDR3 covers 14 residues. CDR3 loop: CASSFSNIGYEQYF. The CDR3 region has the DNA TGTGCCAGCAGCTTCTCCAATATAGGGTACGAGCAGTACTTC.

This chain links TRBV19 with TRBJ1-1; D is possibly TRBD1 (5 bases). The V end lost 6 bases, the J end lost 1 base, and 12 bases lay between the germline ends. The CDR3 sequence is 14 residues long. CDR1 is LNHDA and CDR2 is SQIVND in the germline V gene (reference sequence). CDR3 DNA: TGTGCCAGTAGGGCGACAGCTAAGAACACTGAAGCTTTCTTT. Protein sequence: CASRATAKNTEAFF.

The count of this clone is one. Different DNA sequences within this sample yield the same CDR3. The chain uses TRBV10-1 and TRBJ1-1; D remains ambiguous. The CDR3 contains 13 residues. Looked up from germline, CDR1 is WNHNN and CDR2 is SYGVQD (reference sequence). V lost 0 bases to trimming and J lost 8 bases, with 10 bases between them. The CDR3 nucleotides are TGCGCCAGCAGTGAGTCACTGGCCTCCGAAGCTTTCTTT. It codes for CASSESLASEAFF.